This section outlines one T cell receptor beta chain sequence together with its context. The antigen it recognizes is unknown. Nothing much larger sits one base from this clone, and base qualities are not available. TCR CDR3 regions were amplified from genomic DNA by multiplex PCR using the deep immunoSEQ assay. For each cell subset, the extracted genomic DNA was distributed evenly across all wells of several immunoSEQ 96-well plates, and each plate served as one replicate. For unsorted PBMC, approximately 290 ng of genomic DNA, equivalent to approximately 30,000 T cell genomes, went into each replicate PCR. Ten immunoSEQ deep assay plates were used to sequence the unsorted PBMC genomic DNA. The purified libraries were quantified using a Qubit 3.0 fluorometer, sized with a Bioanalyzer 2100, and then quantified again using the KAPA Library Quantification kit. A separate single-read 150-cycle Illumina NextSeq 550 flow cell was used to sequence each immunoSEQ 96-well plate. In the source study's methods: Because only junctional sequences without quality scores were contained in the immunoSEQ output, filtering matching that applied to full-length reads could not be performed. To assign V/J genes and CDR3, sequences were annotated using PyIR, a Python wrapper for IgBLAST v1.9, with IMGT germline references. Reads with weak V/J assignments (E-value above 1e-6), missing CDR3, stop codons, out-of-frame junctions, or ambiguous translated residues were removed. A V3J clonotype was defined by an identical inferred V gene, J gene, and CDR3 amino acid sequence. The percentage overlap between two repertoires was calculated by dividing the number of shared unique clonotypes by the size of the smaller repertoire. Repertoire richness was assessed with RTK rarefaction, the Chao1 estimator, and Recon v2.1 estimates of unobserved clonotypes. Sourced from immuneACCESS, this table was stored by TCRdb with only in-frame sequences that have V and J called. A share of the clones is absent; for the studies checked, an unresolved V gene accounts for under half, and the remainder has no known explanation. That table supplies the V and J calls and clone size; D and trimming were determined from the DNA. The sample table records fewer than 600,000 clones; more than 65% of these occur just once. The ten largest clonotypes hold roughly 13% of the sample.

This record comes from a study of shared clonotypes between healthy human individuals (dated by TCRdb to about 2020). Study-wide context: A few men and two women, aged 18 to 49 years, made up the cohort. To estimate repertoire size and how much clonotypes are shared between individuals, the study performed deep sequencing of blood TCR repertoires from five healthy adults. To increase sequencing depth and limit assay-specific biases, TCR repertoire library preparation and sequencing were carried out by different laboratories using diverse techniques. Per donor, leukapheresis produced somewhere between about 0.94 and 9 billion PBMCs. The study at large found these results: Because the study included a small number of donors, the genetic and exposure-history diversity represented was limited. Pairwise subsampling indicated that sequencing depth was expected to affect the degree of clonotype sharing among donors. Sampling was limited to blood, and TCR repertoires in tissue likely differ from TCR repertoires in blood.

The donors were healthy, HIV-negative adults with no recently reported acute infections or vaccinations. Only Caucasian adults living in Nashville, Tennessee, USA were represented among the donors. For unsorted samples, around 85 million PBMCs were counted, and genomic DNA was extracted using the QIAamp DNA Blood Mini kit. After blood collection by leukapheresis, PBMCs were isolated using Ficoll-Histopaque density gradient centrifugation and then cryopreserved in the vapor phase of liquid nitrogen. The CDR3 sequence holds 13 residues, the cysteine and phenylalanine included. The only DNA kept is the CDR3, 39 bases in frame from the first base. CDR1 and CDR2 (GTSNPN, SVGIG) derive from the germline V gene (reference sequence). V is trimmed back by 4 bases and J by 2 bases, and the junction contains 3 bases that no gene match accounts for.

The sequence links TRBV30 to TRBJ2-3; 7 central nucleotides agree with TRBD1. This TCR derives from a woman aged 40 to 49 in good health. Some clones in this sample may be carry-over from other donors' samples. Sequenced material: PBMCs. The CDR3 corresponds to CAWTGTDTDTQYF. In nucleotides, the sequence is TGTGCCTGGACCGGGACAGACACAGATACGCAGTATTTT. Supplemented by the reference TRBV30 and TRBJ2-3 proteins around the CDR3, the complete variable domain is SQTIHQWPATLVQPVGSPLSLECTVEGTSNPNLYWYRQAAGRGLQLLFYSVGIGQISSEVPQNLSASRPQDRQFILSSKKLLLSDSGFYLCAWTGTDTDTQYFGPGTRLTVL.